These 4 T cell receptor beta chains were sequenced from one sample in a study of cytomegalovirus exposure and HLA in healthy donors. Use of 60 Vbeta and 13 Jbeta primers characterized the PCR. Produced via immunoSEQ multiplex PCR; TCRdb's table is partial and in-frame only. The table lists some 98,000 clones, about 74% of them singletons, with less than 8.5% in the top ten. The sequenced material came from PBMCs. These receptors all stem from a female donor in good health and CMV-seronegative.

The V and J genes are TRBV10-3 and TRBJ2-6; 13 bases map to TRBD2. Trimming cost V 1 base and J 2 bases; bases outside gene matches: 5. Germline V gene data show CDR1 as ENHRY and CDR2 as SYGVKD. This CDR3 spans 19 amino acids. CDR3 in amino acids: CAISEWIGTSGTGANVLTF. The DNA for the CDR3 is TGTGCCATCAGTGAGTGGATTGGGACTAGCGGGACTGGGGCCAACGTCCTGACTTTC.

The chain uses TRBV15 and TRBJ1-3; D remains ambiguous. Trimming pared 1 base from V and 0 bases from J, leaving 10 bases between. Germline-derived CDR1 and CDR2 are LNHNV and YYDKDF (reference sequence). The CDR3 loop spans 16 amino acids. The CDR3 loop is CATSRGSVNSGNTIYF. CDR3 coding DNA: TGTGCCACCAGCAGAGGGTCGGTGAACTCTGGAAACACCATATATTTT. The complete variable domain, with remaining parts taken from reference TRBV15 and TRBJ1-3, reads DAMVIQNPRYQVTQFGKPVTLSCSQTLNHNVMYWYQQKSSQAPKLLFHYYDKDFNNEADTPDNFQSRRPNTSFCFLDIRSPGLGDTAMYLCATSRGSVNSGNTIYFGEGSWLTVV.

The chain recombines TRBV9 with TRBJ2-2; no reliable D call. Germline CDR1 reads SGDLS; CDR2 reads YYNGEE. The CDR3 is 16 amino acids. Trimming took 1 base from V and 0 from J, leaving 10 bases between them. The CDR3 bases are TGTGCCAGCAGCGTAAACACCCTCGCGAACACCGGGGAGCTGTTTTTT. Amino acids: CASSVNTLANTGELFF.

This rearrangement joins TRBV6-5 to TRBJ1-1; a weak D match, TRBD1 (5 bases). Germline V CDR1 and CDR2: MNHEY, SVGAGI. V shed 2 bases and J shed 4 bases, with 14 bases lying between them. The CDR3 is 15 amino acids. CDR3 loop: CASSYGSLRGTEAFF. CDR3 DNA sequence: TGTGCCAGCAGTTACGGGTCCCTTAGGGGCACTGAAGCTTTCTTT.